A single sample is the source of the 23 T cell receptor beta chains below, sequenced in a study of CXCR3-negative and CXCR3-positive naive CD8 T cells. Each TRB cDNA library was prepared by 5' RACE (with UMI labels). TCRdb reprocessed the 5' RACE reads, with one entry per CDR3 protein and no DNA. The sample is made up of approximately 4,600 distinct CDR3 sequences, and the top ten hold around 2.5% of it. No antigens are known for them. General study points: More hydrophobic TRB CDR3s were found in CXCR3-positive naive cells than in CXCR3-negative naive cells.

The specimen was naive CXCR3+ CD8+ T cells from blood. As to subset: CD45RO-CCR7+CD27+CD95- naive CD8+ T cells expressing CXCR3 (TNR3+). Every receptor here comes from a human donor in good health. Some clones in this sample may be carry-over from other donors' samples.

The chain uses TRBV29-1 and TRBJ2-7. CDR1 is SQVTM, CDR2 ANQGSEA, per germline. There are 11 residues in the CDR3. CDR3 loop: CSVESDYEQYF.

The chain uses TRBV4-1 and TRBJ2-1; TCRdb gives TRBD2 as the D gene, but with no DNA this cannot be confirmed. The CDR3 has 18 residues. Germline V gene lookup returns CDR1 MGHRA and CDR2 YSYEKL. CDR3 sequence: CASSQSPAGLAGGNEQFF.

This clonotype is medium-sized (0.01 to 0.1%) by frequency. This rearrangement joins TRBV29-1 to TRBJ2-3; TCRdb indicates TRBD2, and absent DNA this call remains unverified. The CDR3 totals 16 residues. Germline lookup yields CDR1 SQVTM and CDR2 ANQGSEA. The CDR3 sequence is CSVEAPRSGSADTQYF.

This clonotype ranks as medium-sized in terms of frequency. This CDR3 is CASSSPSSWQETQYF. The rearrangement links TRBV7-9 to TRBJ2-5. The V gene's germline CDR1 is SEHNR and CDR2 FQNEAQ (reference sequence). The CDR3 covers 15 residues. Full variable domain (remainder filled in from reference TRBV7-9 and TRBJ2-5): DTGVSQNPRHKITKRGQNVTFRCDPISEHNRLYWYRQTLGQGPEFLTYFQNEAQLEKSRLLSDRFSAERPKGSFSTLEIQRTEQGDSAMYLCASSSPSSWQETQYFGPGTRLLVL.

The chain combines TRBV21-1 with TRBJ2-7. TRBV21-1 is marked as a pseudogene. This CDR3 spans 15 amino acids. The CDR3 protein is CASSNRCSTSYEQYF.

The chain uses TRBV29-1 and TRBJ2-3; TCRdb picks TRBD2, but there is no DNA to check that call. CDR1 and CDR2 (germline): SQVTM, ANQGSEA. There are 15 residues in the CDR3. CDR3 amino acids: CSAVTSGIVADTQYF.

The chain combines TRBV29-1 with TRBJ1-2. The CDR3 length is 17 residues. Germline CDR1 and CDR2: SQVTM and ANQGSEA. The CDR3: CSVEDVRREGGNYGYTF.

This clonotype is medium-sized by frequency. The chain links TRBV29-1 to TRBJ2-2; the D call of TRBD2 rests on TCRdb alone, since no DNA is present to check it. In germline, CDR1 is SQVTM, CDR2 ANQGSEA. The CDR3 spans 14 residues. CDR3: CSVLAGEVTGELFF.

The rearrangement uses TRBV12-3 or TRBV12-4 and TRBJ2-7; TCRdb names TRBD2, which stays unverified in the absence of DNA. The CDR3 spans 14 residues. The CDR3 sequence: CASRMGQTYDEQYF.

Judged by frequency, this clonotype is medium-sized (0.01 to 0.1%). The J gene is TRBJ2-3, the V gene TRBV18; as DNA is missing, the TRBD1 call by TCRdb cannot be tested. From germline, CDR1 is KGHSH and CDR2 LQKENI. This CDR3 is 15 amino acids long. CDR3 protein: CASSPMGRGPDTQYF. Full variable domain (outside the CDR3, taken from reference TRBV18 and TRBJ2-3): NAGVMQNPRHLVRRRGQEARLRCSPMKGHSHVYWYRQLPEEGLKFMVYLQKENIIDESGMPKERFSAEFPKEGPSILRIQQVVRGDSAAYFCASSPMGRGPDTQYFGPGTRLTVL.

This clonotype ranks as large in terms of frequency. V is TRBV12-3 or TRBV12-4 and J is TRBJ1-5; there is no DNA to check the TCRdb D call of TRBD1. The CDR3 runs 14 residues. This chain's CDR3 is CASSTDREIQPQHF.

The chain combines TRBV15 with TRBJ2-1; TCRdb names TRBD2, which stays unverified in the absence of DNA. This CDR3 has 14 amino acids. Germline CDR1 reads LNHNV; CDR2 reads YYDKDF (reference sequence). The CDR3 is CAVMTSGRGGEQFF.

The chain combines TRBV7-9 with TRBJ2-5; the D call of TRBD2 rests on TCRdb alone, since no DNA is present to check it. The V gene's germline CDR1 is SEHNR and CDR2 FQNEAQ (reference sequence). The length of the CDR3 is 17 residues. CDR3 residues: CASSTGTSGSYQETQYF. The full variable domain, its missing parts supplied by reference TRBV7-9 and TRBJ2-5, is DTGVSQNPRHKITKRGQNVTFRCDPISEHNRLYWYRQTLGQGPEFLTYFQNEAQLEKSRLLSDRFSAERPKGSFSTLEIQRTEQGDSAMYLCASSTGTSGSYQETQYFGPGTRLLVL.

This rearrangement joins TRBV29-1 to TRBJ2-1; without DNA, the TCRdb call of TRBD2 cannot be checked. CDR1 is SQVTM and CDR2 is ANQGSEA in the germline V gene. CDR3 length: 15 residues. CDR3 sequence reads: CSAKGLAGSYNEQFF.

This clonotype is classed as medium-sized by frequency. The chain combines TRBV5-1 with TRBJ2-1. Per the germline V gene, CDR1 is SGHRS and CDR2 is YFSETQ. The CDR3 sequence is 15 residues long. This CDR3 is CASSSQRDSYNEQFF.

This clonotype counts as medium-sized (0.01 to 0.1%) by frequency. The chain joins TRBV7-9 to TRBJ2-7. Germline CDR1 SEHNR, CDR2 FQNEAQ (reference sequence). The CDR3 is 14 amino acids. This CDR3 reads CASSLPQDTYEQYF.

By frequency, this clonotype registers medium-sized (0.01 to 0.1%). The rearrangement uses TRBV29-1 and TRBJ2-7; TCRdb calls TRBD1, which cannot be checked without DNA. Germline loops: CDR1 SQVTM, CDR2 ANQGSEA. This CDR3 has 14 amino acids. CDR3 protein: CSVEAEGGSYEQYF.

V is TRBV29-1 and J is TRBJ2-7; the TRBD1 assignment by TCRdb is unverifiable without DNA. The V gene's germline CDR1 is SQVTM and CDR2 ANQGSEA. The CDR3 loop spans 14 amino acids. CDR3 loop: CSVEVAGGMYEQYF.

V and J are TRBV10-3 and TRBJ1-1; TCRdb's D gene call, TRBD1, goes unchecked for lack of DNA. The CDR3 extends over 12 amino acids. Germline CDR1 is ENHRY and CDR2 is SYGVKD. The chain's CDR3 is CAISTGGEGAFF.

This clonotype is classed as medium-sized (0.01 to 0.1%) by frequency. The chain is built from TRBV29-1 and TRBJ2-7; TCRdb returns TRBD2, unconfirmable since there is no DNA. The germline CDR1 and CDR2 sequences are SQVTM and ANQGSEA. The CDR3 has 14 amino acids. The CDR3 spells CSVLLGQGNHEQYF.

Measured by frequency, this clonotype is medium-sized (0.01 to 0.1%). This chain joins TRBV29-1 and TRBJ2-2. The CDR3 runs 11 residues. CDR1 and CDR2 from the germline V gene are SQVTM and ANQGSEA. The CDR3: CSAKFTGELFF.

CDR3 sequence reads: CASSPTSGSRDEQFF. The J gene is TRBJ2-1, the V gene TRBV6-6; TCRdb reports TRBD2, a call that lacks DNA to check it against. CDR1 and CDR2 (germline): MNHNY, SVGAGI (reference sequence). This CDR3 region has 15 residues.

Judged by frequency, this clonotype is large. The V call is TRBV5-6, the J call TRBJ2-7; TCRdb lists TRBD2, though no DNA is available to test this call. CDR1 and CDR2 (germline): SGHDT, YYEEEE. The CDR3 has 14 residues. The CDR3 sequence: CASRSGLAAYEQYF.